Only one count was recorded for the clone carrying this T cell receptor beta chain. What it binds is not known. Other DNA sequences within the sample encode an identical CDR3. This record belongs to a study of shared clonotypes between healthy human individuals. Study-wide points: Deeper or shallower sequencing was expected to change how clonotypes are shared among donors. The rarefaction results pointed to incomplete sorted-subset sequencing despite large depth.

Here immunoSEQ multiplex PCR was the method, and the copy in TCRdb shows in-frame clones only, minus some. Of millions of clones listed, roughly 94% were seen once; the top ten hold 0.1% to 0.15%. CDR3 length: 14 residues. V lost 1 base and J lost 2, with 8 bases in between. From germline, CDR1 is SGHTA and CDR2 FQGTGA. All donors qualified as healthy HIV-negative adults and had experienced no recent acute infections or vaccinations. The sequence was collected from a man aged 18-30 years in good health. The sample was naive CD4+ T cells sorted from blood. Documented subset: CD45RA+ positively selected. The chain carries TRBV7-3 and TRBJ1-1; the D is unclear. CDR3 in amino acids: CASSLNPGNTEAFF. The CDR3, as DNA: TGTGCCAGCAGCTTAAATCCAGGAAACACTGAAGCTTTCTTT.